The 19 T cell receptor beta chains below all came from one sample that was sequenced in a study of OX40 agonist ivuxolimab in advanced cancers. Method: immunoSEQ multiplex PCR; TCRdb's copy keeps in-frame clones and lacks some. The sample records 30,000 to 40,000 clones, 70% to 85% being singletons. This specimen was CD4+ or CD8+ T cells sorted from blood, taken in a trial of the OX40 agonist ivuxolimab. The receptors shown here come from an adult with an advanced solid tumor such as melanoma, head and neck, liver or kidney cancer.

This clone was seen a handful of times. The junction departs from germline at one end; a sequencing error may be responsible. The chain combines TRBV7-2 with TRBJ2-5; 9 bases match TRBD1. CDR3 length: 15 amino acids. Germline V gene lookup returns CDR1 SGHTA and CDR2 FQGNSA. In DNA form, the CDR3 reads TGTGCCAGCAGTTTAGGACAGGGGACTCAAGAGACCCAGTACTTC. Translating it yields CASSLGQGTQETQYF.

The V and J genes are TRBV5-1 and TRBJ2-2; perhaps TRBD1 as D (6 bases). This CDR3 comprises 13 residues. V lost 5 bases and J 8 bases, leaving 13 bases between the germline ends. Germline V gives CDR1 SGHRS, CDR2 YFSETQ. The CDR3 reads CASSSLQGGELFF. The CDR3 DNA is TGCGCCAGCAGTTCACTGCAGGGGGGGGAGCTGTTTTTT.

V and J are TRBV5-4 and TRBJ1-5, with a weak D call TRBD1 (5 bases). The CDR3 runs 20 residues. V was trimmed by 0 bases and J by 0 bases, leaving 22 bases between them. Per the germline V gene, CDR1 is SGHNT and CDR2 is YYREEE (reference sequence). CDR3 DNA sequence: TGTGCCAGCAGCTTGGCCGGCAGGGAAGCATTGAATAATAGCAATCAGCCCCAGCATTTT. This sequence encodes CASSLAGREALNNSNQPQHF.

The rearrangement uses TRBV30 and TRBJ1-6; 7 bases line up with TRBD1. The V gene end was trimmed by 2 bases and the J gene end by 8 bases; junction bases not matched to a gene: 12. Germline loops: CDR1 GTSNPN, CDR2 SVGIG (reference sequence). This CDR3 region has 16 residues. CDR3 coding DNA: TGTGCCTGGAGTCGAGGGGGCGCAGGAAGTCATTCACCCCTCCACTTT. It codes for CAWSRGGAGSHSPLHF. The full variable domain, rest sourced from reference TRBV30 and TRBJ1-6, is SQTIHQWPATLVQPVGSPLSLECTVEGTSNPNLYWYRQAAGRGLQLLFYSVGIGQISSEVPQNLSASRPQDRQFILSSKKLLLSDSGFYLCAWSRGGAGSHSPLHFGNGTRLTVT.

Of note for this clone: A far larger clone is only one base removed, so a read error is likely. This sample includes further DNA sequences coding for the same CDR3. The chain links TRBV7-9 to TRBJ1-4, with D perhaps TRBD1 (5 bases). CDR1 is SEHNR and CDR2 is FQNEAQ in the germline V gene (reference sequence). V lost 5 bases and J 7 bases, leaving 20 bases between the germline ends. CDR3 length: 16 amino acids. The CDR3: CASSQDLPGVFEKLFF. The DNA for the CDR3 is TGTGCCAGCAGCCAAGATCTTCCGGGGGTTTTTGAAAAACTGTTTTTT.

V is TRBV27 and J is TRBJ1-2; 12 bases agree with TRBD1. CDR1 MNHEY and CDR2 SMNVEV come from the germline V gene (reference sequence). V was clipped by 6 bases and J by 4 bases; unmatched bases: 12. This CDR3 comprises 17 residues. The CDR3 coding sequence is TGTGCCAGCAGCCTAGGGTGGGGGACAGGGGGCAGCTATGGCTACACCTTC. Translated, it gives CASSLGWGTGGSYGYTF.

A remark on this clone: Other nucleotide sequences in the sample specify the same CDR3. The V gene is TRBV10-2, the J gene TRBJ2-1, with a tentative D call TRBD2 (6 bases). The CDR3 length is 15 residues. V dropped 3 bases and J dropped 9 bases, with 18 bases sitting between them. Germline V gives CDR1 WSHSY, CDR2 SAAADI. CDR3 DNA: TGCGCCAGCAGTGATTGGGCCGGGAGCTCGGGTGAGCAGTTCTTC. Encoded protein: CASSDWAGSSGEQFF.

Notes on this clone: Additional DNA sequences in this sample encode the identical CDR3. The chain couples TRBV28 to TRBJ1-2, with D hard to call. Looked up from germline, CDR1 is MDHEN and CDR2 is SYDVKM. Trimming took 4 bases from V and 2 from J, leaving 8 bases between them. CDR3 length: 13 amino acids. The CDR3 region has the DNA TGTGCCAGCAGTTCCACCCTCAACTATGGCTACACCTTC. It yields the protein CASSSTLNYGYTF.

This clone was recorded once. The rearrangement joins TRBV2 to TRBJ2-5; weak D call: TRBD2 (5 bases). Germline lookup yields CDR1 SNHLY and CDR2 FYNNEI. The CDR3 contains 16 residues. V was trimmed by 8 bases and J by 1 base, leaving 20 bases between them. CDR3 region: CASCRDSFVGQETQYF. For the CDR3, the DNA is TGTGCCAGCTGCCGGGATTCCTTTGTCGGCCAAGAGACCCAGTACTTC.

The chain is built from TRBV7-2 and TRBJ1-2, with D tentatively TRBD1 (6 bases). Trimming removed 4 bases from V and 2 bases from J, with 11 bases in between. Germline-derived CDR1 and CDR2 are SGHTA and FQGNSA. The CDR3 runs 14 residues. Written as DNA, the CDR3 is TGTGCCAGCAGCTCCGACAGGACGAACTATGGCTACACCTTC. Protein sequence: CASSSDRTNYGYTF.

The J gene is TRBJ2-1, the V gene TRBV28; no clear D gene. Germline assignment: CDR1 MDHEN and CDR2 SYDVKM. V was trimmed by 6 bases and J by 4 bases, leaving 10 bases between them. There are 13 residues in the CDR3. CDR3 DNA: TGTGCCAGCAGGGCCTCCGGTTACAATGAGCAGTTCTTC. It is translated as CASRASGYNEQFF.

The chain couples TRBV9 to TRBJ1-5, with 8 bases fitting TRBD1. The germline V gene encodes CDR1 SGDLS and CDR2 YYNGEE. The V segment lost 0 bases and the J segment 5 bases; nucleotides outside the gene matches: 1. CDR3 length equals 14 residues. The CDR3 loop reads CASSVGTGHQPQHF. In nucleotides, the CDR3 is TGTGCCAGCAGCGTAGGGACAGGGCATCAGCCCCAGCATTTT.

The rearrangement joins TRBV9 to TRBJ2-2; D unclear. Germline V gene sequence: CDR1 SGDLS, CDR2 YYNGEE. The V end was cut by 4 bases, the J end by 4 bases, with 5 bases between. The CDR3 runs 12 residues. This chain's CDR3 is CASSPSTGELFF. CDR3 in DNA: TGTGCCAGCAGCCCGAGCACCGGGGAGCTGTTTTTT.

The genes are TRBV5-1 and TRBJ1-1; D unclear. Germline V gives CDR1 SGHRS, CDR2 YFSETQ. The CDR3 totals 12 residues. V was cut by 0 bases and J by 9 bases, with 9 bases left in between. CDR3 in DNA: TGCGCCAGCAGCTTGGGCAGAACTAAAGCTTTCTTT. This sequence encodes CASSLGRTKAFF.

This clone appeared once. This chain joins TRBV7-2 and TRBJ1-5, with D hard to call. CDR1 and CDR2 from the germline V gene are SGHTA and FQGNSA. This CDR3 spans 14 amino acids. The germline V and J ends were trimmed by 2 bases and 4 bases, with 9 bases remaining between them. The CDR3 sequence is CASSLTPPNQPQHF. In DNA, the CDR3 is TGTGCCAGCAGCTTAACCCCCCCGAATCAGCCCCAGCATTTT.

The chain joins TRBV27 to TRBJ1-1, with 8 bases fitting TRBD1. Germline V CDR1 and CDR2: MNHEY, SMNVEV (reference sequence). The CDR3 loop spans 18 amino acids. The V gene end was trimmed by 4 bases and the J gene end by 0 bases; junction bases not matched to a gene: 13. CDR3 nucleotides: TGTGCCAGCAGTTCTCTCCTCCGGACAGGGCCCATGAACACTGAAGCTTTCTTT. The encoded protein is CASSSLLRTGPMNTEAFF.

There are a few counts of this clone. CDR3 protein: CASSESGGIQAFF. CDR3 nucleotide sequence: TGCGCCAGCAGTGAGTCAGGGGGAATCCAAGCTTTCTTT. This chain connects TRBV10-1 to TRBJ1-1, with D possibly matching TRBD1 (6 bases). Germline-derived CDR1 and CDR2 are WNHNN and SYGVQD (reference sequence). The V end lost 0 bases, the J end lost 9 bases, and 11 bases lay between the germline ends. There are 13 residues in the CDR3.

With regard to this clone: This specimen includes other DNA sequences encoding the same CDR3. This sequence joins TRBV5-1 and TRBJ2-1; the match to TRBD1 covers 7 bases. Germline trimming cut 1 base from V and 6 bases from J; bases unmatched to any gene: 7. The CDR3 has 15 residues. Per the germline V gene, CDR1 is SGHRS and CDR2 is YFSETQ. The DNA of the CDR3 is TGCGCCAGCAGCTTGCTAGGGGGCGGAGGCAATGAGCAGTTCTTC. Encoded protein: CASSLLGGGGNEQFF.

The CDR3 is CASSLRSRGAPPSYEQYF. CDR3 DNA sequence: TGTGCCAGCAGCTTGAGGTCACGGGGGGCCCCACCCAGCTACGAGCAGTACTTC. V gene TRBV5-5 combines with J gene TRBJ2-7; D may be TRBD2 (7 bases). The length of the CDR3 is 18 residues. In germline, CDR1 is SGHKS, CDR2 YYEKEE (reference sequence). Trimming took 1 base from V and 3 from J, leaving 23 bases between them.